This entry features one T cell receptor (beta chain) sequence. V lost 5 bases and J lost 5; bases outside the gene matches: 11. CDR1 is SGHRS, CDR2 YFSETQ, per germline. This CDR3 has 16 amino acids. Patients in Seattle were enrolled during active infection, then followed longitudinally. This sample stems from a study of blood T cell repertoires in COVID-19. Whole-study context: Samples came from the United States, Italy and Spain, spanning acute and convalescent COVID-19. PBMCs, B-cell-depleted T cells, or T cells were the source of the cDNA or gDNA that made up the material.

As handled by the study authors: Researchers report that nucleated cell counts were estimated from reference gene primer amplification. Clones were sequenced by immunoSEQ multiplex PCR, and TCRdb holds only the in-frame ones, with some missing. The V and J calls and clone size were taken over from that table, and D and trimming were inferred from the DNA. This sample carries hundreds of thousands of clones, roughly 90% of them seen once, and the ten largest clones take around 3%. The sequence was obtained from a young woman with COVID-19, enrolled during active disease. The material sequenced was peripheral blood. The chain recombines TRBV5-1 with TRBJ2-1, with 9 bases lining up with TRBD2. The DNA for the CDR3 is TGCGCCAGCAGTCAACTTACTAGCGGGCTCAACAATGAGCAGTTCTTC. This sequence encodes CASSQLTSGLNNEQFF.